These 17 T cell receptor beta chains were sequenced from one sample in a study of cytomegalovirus exposure and HLA in healthy donors. A multiplex PCR was run with 60 Vbeta primers and 13 Jbeta primers. Method: immunoSEQ multiplex PCR; TCRdb's copy keeps in-frame clones and lacks some. The table includes around 180,000 clones, roughly 84% detected once. The sequencing input was PBMCs. Every receptor here comes from a boy aged 2 to 10 in good health and CMV-seronegative.

The chain combines TRBV30 with TRBJ1-1; 7 bases fit TRBD1. J lost 1 base, V lost 3 bases, and 2 bases had no gene match. The CDR3 is 13 amino acids. The germline V gene encodes CDR1 GTSNPN and CDR2 SVGIG (reference sequence). The CDR3, as DNA: TGTGCCTGGAGAAGACAGGGGAACACTGAAGCTTTCTTT. It specifies CAWRRQGNTEAFF.

The table lists this clone with a count of one. The rearrangement joins TRBV2 to TRBJ2-1, with D tentatively TRBD2 (5 bases). Germline-derived CDR1 and CDR2 are SNHLY and FYNNEI. The CDR3 sequence is 16 residues long. Trimming cost V 4 bases and J 0 bases, with 13 bases left between them. The CDR3 protein is CASSGVPGISYNEQFF. DNA of the CDR3: TGTGCCAGCAGTGGCGTTCCGGGAATCTCCTACAATGAGCAGTTCTTC.

This clone has just a few counts. The V call is TRBV15, the J call TRBJ2-7; 13 bases are a match to TRBD2. CDR1 and CDR2 from the germline V gene are LNHNV and YYDKDF (reference sequence). There are 16 residues in the CDR3. Trimming took 4 bases from V and 5 from J; bases not matched to a gene: 8. The CDR3, as DNA: TGTGCCACCAGCACGATCGGACTAGCGGGAGTAGACGAGCAGTACTTC. This translates into CATSTIGLAGVDEQYF.

This sequence joins TRBV6-6 and TRBJ2-7; TRBD1 matches 10 bases. The CDR3 totals 13 residues. With 6 bases clipped from V and 5 bases from J, the junction kept 4 bases outside the gene matches. Germline CDR1 reads MNHNY; CDR2 reads SVGAGI (reference sequence). CDR3 bases: TGTGCCAGCAGCGCGGGGACAGGGGACGAGCAGTACGTC. As protein: CASSAGTGDEQYV.

V and J are TRBV15 and TRBJ1-3; tentative D call: TRBD1 (6 bases). The V gene's germline CDR1 is LNHNV and CDR2 YYDKDF (reference sequence). CDR3 length: 16 amino acids. Trimming stripped 1 base from V and 4 bases from J, with 14 bases between. The CDR3: CATSRVGHLKGNTIYF. Here the CDR3 DNA reads TGTGCCACCAGCAGAGTGGGACACCTAAAGGGAAACACCATATATTTT. Together with reference TRBV15 and TRBJ1-3, the CDR3 gives the full variable domain: DAMVIQNPRYQVTQFGKPVTLSCSQTLNHNVMYWYQQKSSQAPKLLFHYYDKDFNNEADTPDNFQSRRPNTSFCFLDIRSPGLGDTAMYLCATSRVGHLKGNTIYFGEGSWLTVV.

The gene calls are TRBV5-8 and TRBJ2-1; maybe TRBD1 (6 bases). CDR1 and CDR2 from the germline V gene are SGHTS and YDEGEE. V was trimmed by 2 bases and J by 2 bases, leaving 11 bases between them. This CDR3 spans 15 amino acids. The CDR3 is CASSFRDNPYNEQFF. The CDR3 bases are TGTGCCAGCAGCTTCCGGGACAATCCCTACAATGAGCAGTTCTTC.

This clone was seen a single time. The chain links TRBV30 to TRBJ2-5, with 7 bases lining up with TRBD1. The CDR3 covers 13 residues. V was pared by 4 bases and J by 7 bases, with 9 bases of the junction left unmatched. The germline V gene encodes CDR1 GTSNPN and CDR2 SVGIG (reference sequence). CDR3 DNA sequence: TGTGCCTGGACCCCCATGACAGGGCTGACCCAGTACTTC. Amino acid sequence: CAWTPMTGLTQYF.

The chain couples TRBV29-1 to TRBJ1-2, with TRBD1 as a possible D gene (5 bases). CDR1 is SQVTM and CDR2 is ANQGSEA in the germline V gene. The CDR3 spans 11 residues. V gave up 4 bases and J gave up 10 bases, with 13 bases separating them. CDR3 nucleotide sequence: TGCAGCGTTGGTTACGGGACTGACTACACCTTC. Amino acids: CSVGYGTDYTF.

V and J are TRBV25-1 and TRBJ2-1, with 8 bases fitting TRBD2. Germline lookup yields CDR1 MGHDK and CDR2 SYGVNS. The CDR3 totals 14 residues. V lost 8 bases and J lost 7; bases outside the gene matches: 10. This CDR3 reads CASYGTRIFNEQFF. The CDR3 nucleotides read TGTGCCAGCTACGGGACTAGAATTTTTAATGAGCAGTTCTTC.

As for this clone: At one end, the junction sequence differs from germline, possibly due to a read error. The chain has TRBV7-7 and TRBJ2-5, with 11 bases matching TRBD2. Germline V gene lookup returns CDR1 SSHAT and CDR2 FNYEAQ (reference sequence). CDR3 length: 15 residues. Here the CDR3 DNA reads TGTGCTAGCAGCTGGGGGACTAGCGGCCAAGAGACCCAGTACTTC. Amino acids: CASSWGTSGQETQYF.

The V and J genes are TRBV23-1 and TRBJ1-3, with D possibly matching TRBD1 (5 bases). TRBV23-1 is an open reading frame whose function is uncertain. This CDR3 contains 15 residues. Trimming removed 2 bases from V and 0 bases from J, with 8 bases in between. This CDR3 reads CASSQGHYSGNTIYF. The CDR3 DNA sequence: TGCGCCAGCAGTCAAGGACACTACTCTGGAAACACCATATATTTT.

The rearrangement joins TRBV30 to TRBJ1-3; no clear D. V lost 0 bases, J lost 4 bases, and 13 bases lay in between. The CDR3 contains 15 residues. In germline, CDR1 is GTSNPN, CDR2 SVGIG (reference sequence). CDR3 sequence: CAWSVPPPGGNTIYF. CDR3 nucleotides: TGTGCCTGGAGTGTACCTCCCCCGGGAGGAAACACCATATATTTT.

This clone was detected once. This chain uses TRBV7-2 with TRBJ2-7; 11 bases are a match to TRBD2. The CDR3 consists of 14 residues. The germline V gene encodes CDR1 SGHTA and CDR2 FQGNSA. J gave up 2 bases and V 3 bases, and 0 bases lay outside the gene matches. DNA for the CDR3: TGTGCCAGCAGCTTGGGACTAGCGGCCTACGAGCAGTACTTC. Protein sequence: CASSLGLAAYEQYF. Variable domain in full (rest from reference TRBV7-2 and TRBJ2-7): GAGVSQSPSNKVTEKGKDVELRCDPISGHTALYWYRQSLGQGLEFLIYFQGNSAPDKSGLPSDRFSAERTGGSVSTLTIQRTQQEDSAVYLCASSLGLAAYEQYFGPGTRLTVT.

The rearrangement uses TRBV5-5 and TRBJ1-3, with D unresolved. Germline V gives CDR1 SGHKS, CDR2 YYEKEE (reference sequence). V was cut by 0 bases and J by 0 bases, with 7 bases left in between. The CDR3 is 15 amino acids. CDR3 coding DNA: TGTGCCAGCAGCTTGGCCCTTAACTCTGGAAACACCATATATTTT. Encoded protein: CASSLALNSGNTIYF.

This clone was seen only once. The J gene is TRBJ1-1, the V gene TRBV2; 9 bases agree with TRBD1. Germline CDR1 reads SNHLY; CDR2 reads FYNNEI. Germline trimming cut 6 bases from V and 1 base from J; bases unmatched to any gene: 6. This CDR3 is 15 amino acids long. This CDR3 reads CASRGAGQGNTEAFF. The DNA for the CDR3 is TGTGCCAGCAGGGGGGCGGGACAGGGGAACACTGAAGCTTTCTTT.

The V call is TRBV5-1, the J call TRBJ2-1; 7 bases agree with TRBD2. The V gene end was trimmed by 0 bases and the J gene end by 9 bases; junction bases not matched to a gene: 9. The CDR3 is made up of 15 amino acids. The germline V gene encodes CDR1 SGHRS and CDR2 YFSETQ. This CDR3 is CASSLEGGSGREQFF. The DNA for the CDR3 is TGCGCCAGCAGCTTGGAGGGCGGGAGTGGGCGTGAGCAGTTCTTC. Supplemented by reference TRBV5-1 and TRBJ2-1, the full variable domain reads KAGVTQTPRYLIKTRGQQVTLSCSPISGHRSVSWYQQTPGQGLQFLFEYFSETQRNKGNFPGRFSGRQFSNSRSEMNVSTLELGDSALYLCASSLEGGSGREQFFGPGTRLTVL.

J is TRBJ2-5 and V is TRBV29-1; TRBD2 matches 8 bases. Trimming cost V 0 bases and J 5 bases; bases outside gene matches: 8. Per germline, CDR1 SQVTM and CDR2 ANQGSEA. The CDR3 length is 15 residues. The chain's CDR3 is CSVEDRLAGLETQYF. As DNA, the CDR3 is TGCAGCGTTGAAGATCGCCTAGCGGGCCTGGAGACCCAGTACTTC.